This T cell receptor (beta chain) came from a study of cytomegalovirus exposure and HLA in healthy donors. Healthy bone marrow donors made up the donor group. Worth noting for this clone: Its specificity is not known.

60 Vbeta and 13 Jbeta primers were used in PCR. In the source study's methods: In a later analysis, of around 80 million unique beta chains, about 11 million appeared in at least two donors. Measured with immunoSEQ multiplex PCR; TCRdb has only the in-frame clones, and not every one. V and J calls and clone size follow that table, whereas D and trimming were derived from the DNA. The sample spans 85,000 to 90,000 clones; the ten largest clones claim 15%. Study-wide points: The number of N-insertions in an Asian-associated ancestry cluster was reportedly below the approximately 700-donor mean in a later analysis. Later genetic work tied a missense DCLRE1C variant to beta-chain V and J trimming.

The germline V gene encodes CDR1 SGHNT and CDR2 YYREEE (reference sequence). V lost 2 bases and J 5 bases, leaving 14 bases between the germline ends. The CDR3 loop spans 14 amino acids. Sequenced input: PBMCs. This clonotype was obtained from a man aged 50-59 years in good health and CMV-seropositive. The chain links TRBV5-4 to TRBJ2-7, with D possibly being TRBD1 (5 bases). As DNA, the CDR3 is TGTGCCAGCAGCTTTGGAACAGGTTCGAACGAGCAGTACGTC. As protein: CASSFGTGSNEQYV.